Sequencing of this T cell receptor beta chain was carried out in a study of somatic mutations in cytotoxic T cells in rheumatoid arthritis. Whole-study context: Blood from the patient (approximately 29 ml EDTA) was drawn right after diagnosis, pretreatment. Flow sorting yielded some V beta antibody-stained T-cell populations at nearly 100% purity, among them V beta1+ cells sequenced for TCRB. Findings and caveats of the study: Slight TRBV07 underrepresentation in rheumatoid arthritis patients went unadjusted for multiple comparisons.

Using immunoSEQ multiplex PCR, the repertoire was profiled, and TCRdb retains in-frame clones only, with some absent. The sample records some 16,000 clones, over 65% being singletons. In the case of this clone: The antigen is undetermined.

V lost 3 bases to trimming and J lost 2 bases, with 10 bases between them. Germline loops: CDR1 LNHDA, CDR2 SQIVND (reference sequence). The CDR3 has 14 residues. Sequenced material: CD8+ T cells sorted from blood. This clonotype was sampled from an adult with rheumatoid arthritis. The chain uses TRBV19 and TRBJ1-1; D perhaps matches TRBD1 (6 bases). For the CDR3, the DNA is TGTGCCAGTAGTATCTCGGACAGCAACACTGAAGCTTTCTTT. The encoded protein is CASSISDSNTEAFF.